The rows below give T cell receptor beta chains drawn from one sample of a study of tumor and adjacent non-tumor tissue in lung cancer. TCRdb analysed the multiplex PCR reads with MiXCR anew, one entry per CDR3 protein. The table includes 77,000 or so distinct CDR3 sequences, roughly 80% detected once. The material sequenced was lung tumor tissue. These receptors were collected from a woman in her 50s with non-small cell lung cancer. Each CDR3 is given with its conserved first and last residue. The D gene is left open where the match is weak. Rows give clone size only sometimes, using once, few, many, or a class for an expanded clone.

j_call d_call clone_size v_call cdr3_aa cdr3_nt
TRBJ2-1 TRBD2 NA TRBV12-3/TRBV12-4 CASSTSGTNAQFF TGTGCCAGCAGTACTAGCGGGACTAATGCGCAGTTCTTC
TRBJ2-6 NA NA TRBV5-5 CASSFFATGTFLSGANVLTF TGTGCCAGCAGCTTCTTTGCAACAGGGACATTCCTCTCTGGGGCCAACGTCCTGACTTTC
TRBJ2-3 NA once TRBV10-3 CAISPEVGGWSNQPQYF TGTGCCATTAGCCCCGAGGTGGGGGGTTGGAGCAATCAGCCCCAGTATTTT
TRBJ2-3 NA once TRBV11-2 CTISLDQADTQYF TGTACCATCAGCTTAGATCAGGCAGATACGCAGTATTTT
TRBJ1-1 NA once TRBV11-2 CASNFLDGGTETFF TGTGCCAGCAACTTCCTTGACGGAGGGACTGAAACTTTCTTT
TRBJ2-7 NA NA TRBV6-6 CASSGGLGTKGQYF TGTGCTAGCAGTGGGGGGCTCGGGACGAAAGGGCAGTACTTC
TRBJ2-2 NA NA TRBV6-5 CASSCSGGLGELFF TGTGCCAGCAGTTGCTCTGGGGGCCTCGGGGAGCTGTTTTTT
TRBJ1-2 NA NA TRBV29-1 CSVEPHAGKGKKGWGYTF TGCAGCGTTGAGCCCCACGCGGGAAAAGGGAAGAAAGGATGGGGCTACACCTTC
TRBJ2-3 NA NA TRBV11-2 CASSPIGTRGSSLGGDTQYF TGTGCCAGCAGCCCCATCGGAACTAGGGGGAGTTCCCTAGGAGGAGATACGCAGTATTTT
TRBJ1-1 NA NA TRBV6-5 CASSYWTELNTDASF TGTGCCAGCAGTTACTGGACAGAGCTGAACACTGACGCTTCCTTT
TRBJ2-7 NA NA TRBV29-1 CNVESDKTYEQCF TGCAACGTTGAATCGGACAAGACCTACGAGCAGTGTTTC
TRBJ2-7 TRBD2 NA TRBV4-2 CTSSREGLAGEDCYEQYF TGTACCAGCAGCCGAGAAGGACTAGCGGGAGAAGACTGCTACGAGCAGTACTTC
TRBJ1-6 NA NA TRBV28 CASSASLQRSPLHF TGTGCCAGCTCTGCGTCCCTTCAGAGATCACCCCTCCACTTT
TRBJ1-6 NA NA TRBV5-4 CASSLRGAVESPLHF TGTGCCAGCAGCTTACGGGGCGCTGTGGAATCACCCCTCCACTTT
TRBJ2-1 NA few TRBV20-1 CSAMEDPNEQFF TGCAGTGCTATGGAGGACCCCAATGAGCAGTTCTTC